The rows below give T cell receptor beta chains drawn from one sample of a study of naive CD8 T cells in extremely preterm neonates. Repertoires were generated with immunoSEQ multiplex PCR, while TCRdb's copy carries only in-frame clones and drops some. The profile shows about 23,000 clones, more than 70% of them singletons. The sequenced sample consisted of naive CD8+ T cells from cord blood. All receptors come from a boy who was born preterm. CDR3s include the opening cysteine and the closing phenylalanine or tryptophan. The D gene is left open where the match is weak. Only part of the rows carry a size: once, few, many, or a class if the clone is expanded.

>TRBJ1-6|TRBV6-7|.|.
CASSYRVGGEDSPLHF
TGTGCCAGCAGTTACCGTGTCGGGGGGGAAGATTCACCCCTCCACTTT
>TRBJ1-5|TRBV7-8|once|TRBD1
CASSFFTGTAQHF
TGTGCCAGCAGCTTTTTTACAGGGACAGCCCAGCATTTT
>TRBJ1-5|TRBV4-1|.|.
CASSQVADSNQPQHF
TGCGCCAGCAGCCAAGTAGCGGACAGCAATCAGCCCCAGCATTTT
>TRBJ2-1|TRBV4-2|.|TRBD2
CASSQDPAGYNEQFF
TGTGCCAGCAGCCAAGATCCAGCGGGGTACAATGAGCAGTTCTTC
>TRBJ2-3|TRBV10-1|.|.
CASSENTGGADTQYF
TGCGCCAGCAGTGAGAACACTGGGGGCGCGGATACGCAGTATTTT
>TRBJ1-1|TRBV5-4|.|.
CASSLSRNTEAFF
TGTGCCAGCAGCTTAAGCAGGAACACTGAAGCTTTCTTT
>TRBJ2-7|TRBV9|.|.
CASSVGAYDEQYF
TGTGCCAGCAGCGTGGGGGCGTACGACGAGCAGTACTTC
>TRBJ2-7|TRBV4-1|.|TRBD1
CASSHPGQGIREQYF
TGCGCCAGCAGCCACCCGGGACAGGGTATACGGGAGCAGTACTTC
>TRBJ2-5|TRBV2|.|TRBD2
CASSVAPSGGETQYF
TGTGCCAGCAGTGTGGCTCCTAGCGGGGGAGAGACCCAGTACTTC
>TRBJ2-4|TRBV9|.|.
CASSDGTKNIQYF
TGTGCCAGCAGCGATGGGACAAAAAACATTCAGTACTTC